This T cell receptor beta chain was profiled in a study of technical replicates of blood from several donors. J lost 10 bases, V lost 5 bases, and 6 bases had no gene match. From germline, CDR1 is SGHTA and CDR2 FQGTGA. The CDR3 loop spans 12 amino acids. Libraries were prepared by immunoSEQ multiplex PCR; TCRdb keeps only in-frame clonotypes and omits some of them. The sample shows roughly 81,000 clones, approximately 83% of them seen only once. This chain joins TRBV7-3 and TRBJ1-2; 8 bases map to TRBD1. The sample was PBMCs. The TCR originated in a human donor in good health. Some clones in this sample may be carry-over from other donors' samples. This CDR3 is CASSLTGVDYTF. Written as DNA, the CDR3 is TGTGCCAGCAGCCTGACAGGGGTTGACTACACCTTC.